The 8 T cell receptor beta chains below come from one sample, sequenced in a study of blood T cell repertoires in COVID-19. Generated by immunoSEQ multiplex PCR, the TCRdb table keeps only in-frame clones and is missing some. The sample yields about 94,000 clones, about four fifths seen once. The sample comprised peripheral blood. These receptors were obtained from a human donor in a cohort sampled during active COVID-19.

The J gene is TRBJ1-1, the V gene TRBV27; D possibly corresponds to TRBD1 (6 bases). CDR1 is MNHEY, CDR2 SMNVEV, per germline (reference sequence). The CDR3 covers 15 residues. Trimming left V 0 bases short and J 5 bases short, with 13 bases between. CDR3 residues: CASSLSRGRMTEAFF. CDR3 nucleotide sequence: TGTGCCAGCAGTTTATCCAGGGGCCGTATGACTGAAGCTTTCTTT.

The CDR3 bases are TGTGCCAGCAGCTTAGAAACTAGCGGGAGCTACGAGCAGTACTTC. This codes for CASSLETSGSYEQYF. V and J are TRBV7-6 and TRBJ2-7; 11 positions match TRBD2. Trimming removed 1 base from V and 3 bases from J; junction bases left unmatched: 2. In germline, CDR1 is SGHVS, CDR2 FNYEAQ. CDR3 length: 15 amino acids.

The V call is TRBV27, the J call TRBJ2-2, with D possibly matching TRBD1 (6 bases). The CDR3 has 14 amino acids. Germline-derived CDR1 and CDR2 are MNHEY and SMNVEV (reference sequence). V was shortened by 3 bases and J by 4 bases, with 9 bases between the two germline ends. For the CDR3, the DNA is TGTGCCAGCAGTTTTCAGGGGCTCACCGGGGAGCTGTTTTTT. This translates into CASSFQGLTGELFF.

For the CDR3, the DNA is TGTGCCAGCAGCCAGATGACAGCTAAAGAGACCCAGTACTTC. This sequence encodes CASSQMTAKETQYF. The chain links TRBV3-1 (or the pseudogene TRBV3-2) to TRBJ2-5; possible D gene TRBD1, 5 bases. Germline assignment: CDR1 LGHDT and CDR2 YNNKEL (reference sequence). The CDR3 spans 14 residues. V was clipped by 3 bases and J by 3 bases, with 11 bases between them.

The rearrangement uses TRBV24-1 and TRBJ2-7, with TRBD1 identical over 9 bases. The germline gives CDR1 KGHDR, CDR2 SFDVKD. This CDR3 has 13 amino acids. Germline trimming cut 9 bases from V and 0 bases from J; bases unmatched to any gene: 2. CDR3 DNA: TGTGCCACCGGGACAGGGAGCTCCTACGAGCAGTACTTC. This codes for CATGTGSSYEQYF.

This rearrangement joins TRBV9 to TRBJ1-2, with D tentatively TRBD1 (6 bases). CDR3 length equals 14 residues. The germline V and J ends were trimmed by 0 bases and 6 bases, with 12 bases remaining between them. CDR1 and CDR2 from the germline V gene are SGDLS and YYNGEE. CDR3 residues: CASSVAGGADGYTF. The DNA for the CDR3 is TGTGCCAGCAGCGTAGCTGGGGGGGCTGATGGCTACACCTTC.

The chain employs TRBV4-2 and TRBJ1-6, with 8 bases identical to TRBD1. Germline V gene lookup returns CDR1 LGHNA and CDR2 YNFKEQ. Trimming at V came to 0 bases and at J to 7 bases, leaving 8 bases not matched to a gene. CDR3 size: 17 residues. CDR3 sequence (DNA): TGTGCCAGCAGCCAAGATACAGGGGGACAATGGAATTCACCCCTCCACTTT. This encodes CASSQDTGGQWNSPLHF.

The rearrangement links TRBV5-6 to TRBJ1-5; weak D call: TRBD1 (5 bases). CDR3 length: 13 amino acids. V lost 2 bases to trimming and J lost 6 bases, with 9 bases between them. Germline CDR1 and CDR2: SGHDT and YYEEEE. The DNA for the CDR3 is TGTGCCAGCAGCTTCTTAGGGGCTCAGCCCCAGCATTTT. Translating it yields CASSFLGAQPQHF.